These 25 T cell receptor beta chains share one sample of origin, sequenced in a study of T cells in Graves' hyperthyroidism and ophthalmopathy. TCR beta CDR3 regions were amplified from RNA transcripts. First-round RT-PCR with HTBI primers amplified the TCR CDR3 region. A single record per CDR3 protein comes from TCRdb applying MiXCR to the multiplex PCR reads. The sample has under 700,000 distinct CDR3 sequences; about 45% are singletons. Sample: peripheral blood or thyroid tissue (not recorded which). The receptors shown here come from a woman younger than 35 with Graves' hyperthyroidism.

This chain links TRBV10-3 with TRBJ1-2; 7 nucleotides line up with TRBD1. The germline CDR1 and CDR2 sequences are ENHRY and SYGVKD. The CDR3 loop spans 14 amino acids. The trim removed 4 bases at V and 8 bases at J, leaving 10 bases unmatched. This CDR3 is CAISAPGQRDGYTF. Written as DNA, the CDR3 is TGTGCCATCAGTGCCCCGGGACAGAGGGACGGCTACACCTTC.

About this clonotype: A much bigger clone sits one base away, suggesting this may be a read error. V and J are TRBV7-3 and TRBJ1-3; no reliable D call. The germline CDR1 and CDR2 sequences are SGHTA and FQGTGA. The V end lost 8 bases, the J end lost 2 bases, and 10 bases lay between the germline ends. CDR3 length: 13 residues. The CDR3 region is CASGLEPGNTIYF. The CDR3 nucleotides are TGTGCCAGCGGCCTCGAACCTGGAAACACCATATATTTT.

This chain connects TRBV25-1 to TRBJ1-1; perhaps TRBD1 as D (5 bases). V lost 7 bases, J lost 4 bases, and 13 bases lay in between. The CDR3 runs to 13 residues. The germline CDR1 and CDR2 sequences are MGHDK and SYGVNS. CDR3 coding DNA: TGTGCCAGCAAGGACCGGGGCCGCACTGAAGCTTTCTTT. Amino acid sequence: CASKDRGRTEAFF.

This clonotype was found many times. V gene TRBV7-3 combines with J gene TRBJ2-7; 7 bases are a match to TRBD1. The CDR3 totals 13 residues. Germline CDR1 is SGHTA and CDR2 is FQGTGA. The V segment lost 5 bases and the J segment 4 bases; nucleotides outside the gene matches: 5. The CDR3 DNA reads as TGTGCCAGCAGCCTTGGACAGGTTTACGAGCAGTACTTC. Translation gives CASSLGQVYEQYF.

The chain carries TRBV13 and TRBJ2-7; a possible D gene is TRBD1 (5 bases). The V gene's germline CDR1 is PRHDT and CDR2 FYEKMQ (reference sequence). This CDR3 is 13 amino acids long. Trimming removed 5 bases from V and 6 bases from J, with 14 bases in between. CDR3 sequence reads: CASSQVGAREQYF. The DNA for the CDR3 is TGTGCCAGCAGCCAAGTTGGGGCTCGCGAGCAGTACTTC.

This clonotype was seen ten or more times. The chain combines TRBV7-9 with TRBJ2-7, with D possibly being TRBD1 (6 bases). Per the germline V gene, CDR1 is SEHNR and CDR2 is FQNEAQ (reference sequence). This CDR3 region has 13 residues. The V and J ends lost 8 bases and 7 bases respectively, with 18 bases between them. In nucleotides, the CDR3 is TGTGCCAGCTACAGTGAGGGGGATGGGGAGCAGTACTTC. This sequence encodes CASYSEGDGEQYF.

This clonotype has only a few counts. This chain uses TRBV12-3 or TRBV12-4 with TRBJ2-7; D perhaps matches TRBD2 (5 bases). The CDR3 contains 14 residues. The germline V and J ends were trimmed by 3 bases and 0 bases, with 9 bases remaining between them. Here the CDR3 DNA reads TGTGCCAGCAGTTTGGACTTCCCCTCCTACGAGCAGTACTTC. This translates into CASSLDFPSYEQYF.

The chain recombines TRBV6-2 or TRBV6-3 with TRBJ1-5; TRBD1 is a possible D gene (6 bases). In germline, CDR1 is MNHEY, CDR2 SVGEGT. V was pared by 5 bases and J by 0 bases, with 11 bases between. CDR3 length: 15 residues. CDR3 sequence: CASSTHRDSNQPQHF. CDR3 sequence (DNA): TGTGCCAGCAGTACTCACAGGGATAGCAATCAGCCCCAGCATTTT.

This clonotype came up many times. The chain is built from TRBV7-2 and TRBJ1-2; 10 nucleotides match TRBD1. With 10 bases clipped from V and 8 bases from J, the junction kept 4 bases outside the gene matches. Germline CDR1 SGHTA, CDR2 FQGNSA. The CDR3 has 11 amino acids. This chain's CDR3 is CATRTGGGYTF. Written as DNA, the CDR3 is TGTGCCACCCGGACAGGGGGGGGCTACACCTTC.

The rearrangement links TRBV19 to TRBJ1-2; 8 bases fit TRBD1. The CDR3 has 14 residues. Germline assignment: CDR1 LNHDA and CDR2 SQIVND (reference sequence). V trimming: 5 bases; J trimming: 4 bases; junction bases outside the gene matches: 6. The CDR3 nucleotides read TGTGCCAGTAGTGTCAGGGGGCTCAGCTATGGCTACACCTTC. The encoded protein is CASSVRGLSYGYTF.

This clonotype was detected ten times or more. This rearrangement joins TRBV20-1 to TRBJ2-5; tentatively, D is TRBD2 (6 bases). Trimming shortened V by 6 bases and J by 1 base, and 15 bases separated the two germline ends. The CDR3 spans 14 residues. Looked up from germline, CDR1 is DFQATT and CDR2 is SNEGSKA (reference sequence). Here the CDR3 reads CSAMAVAVQETQYF. CDR3 DNA: TGCAGTGCCATGGCGGTAGCGGTCCAAGAGACCCAGTACTTC.

There are a few counts of this clonotype. The V call is TRBV15, the J call TRBJ1-5; 11 bases line up with TRBD1. The germline V gene encodes CDR1 LNHNV and CDR2 YYDKDF (reference sequence). The V and J ends lost 0 bases and 7 bases, in that order; junction bases with no gene match: 2. This CDR3 is built from 15 residues. This CDR3 is CATSREGQGGQPQHF. Written as DNA, the CDR3 is TGTGCCACCAGCAGAGAGGGACAGGGGGGGCAGCCCCAGCATTTT.

The chain uses TRBV2 and TRBJ1-4; the D is unclear. V dropped 2 bases and J dropped 4 bases, with 14 bases sitting between them. CDR1 is SNHLY, CDR2 FYNNEI, per germline. The CDR3 is 16 residues long. The CDR3 reads CASSELRALINEKLFF. The CDR3 DNA reads TGTGCCAGCAGTGAACTTCGTGCACTGATTAATGAAAAACTGTTTTTT.

The chain employs TRBV11-2 and TRBJ1-2; 7 bases fit TRBD1. This CDR3 contains 16 residues. Trimming at V came to 5 bases and at J to 6 bases, leaving 15 bases not matched to a gene. Looked up from germline, CDR1 is SGHAT and CDR2 is FQNNGV. CDR3 region: CASSQPGQNLWNGYTF. DNA for the CDR3: TGTGCCAGCAGCCAGCCGGGACAGAATCTATGGAATGGCTACACCTTC.

The rearrangement uses TRBV9 and TRBJ1-1; D is unclear. Germline CDR1 and CDR2: SGDLS and YYNGEE. The V and J ends lost 4 bases and 2 bases respectively, with 12 bases between them. This CDR3 has 14 residues. The CDR3 DNA reads as TGTGCCAGCAGCCCCTGGGCCTTAAACACTGAAGCTTTCTTT. Residues: CASSPWALNTEAFF.

The genes are TRBV25-1 and TRBJ1-6; 11 nucleotides match TRBD1. Germline V gene lookup returns CDR1 MGHDK and CDR2 SYGVNS. The J segment lost 9 bases and the V segment lost 6 bases, leaving 10 bases of the junction unmatched. The CDR3 length is 16 residues. This CDR3 is CASSQGDRGGISPLHF. CDR3 coding DNA: TGTGCCAGCAGCCAGGGGGACAGGGGGGGGATTTCACCCCTCCACTTT.

This clonotype has more than one count but fewer than ten. The chain has TRBV20-1 and TRBJ1-4, with 9 bases fitting TRBD1. Germline V gives CDR1 DFQATT, CDR2 SNEGSKA (reference sequence). With 7 bases clipped from V and 8 bases from J, the junction kept 8 bases outside the gene matches. The CDR3 runs 13 residues. This CDR3 is CSVIQGAREKLFF. The CDR3 DNA follows: TGCAGTGTTATACAGGGGGCGAGGGAAAAACTGTTTTTT.

This chain joins TRBV7-2 and TRBJ1-4, with D tentatively TRBD1 (5 bases). V lost 1 base to trimming and J lost 8 bases, with 17 bases between them. The CDR3 contains 16 residues. Germline values: CDR1 SGHTA, CDR2 FQGNSA. The CDR3 reads CASSLEQAGVNEKLFF. In DNA, the CDR3 is TGTGCCAGCAGCTTAGAACAGGCAGGTGTGAACGAAAAACTGTTTTTT.

There are a few counts of this clonotype. The chain employs TRBV7-9 and TRBJ1-2, with no clear D. Germline assignment: CDR1 SEHNR and CDR2 FQNEAQ (reference sequence). The CDR3 sequence is 13 residues long. Trimming left V 1 base short and J 7 bases short, with 10 bases between. CDR3 DNA: TGTGCCAGCAGCTTAGGGACTCTCCCTGGCTACACCTTC. Amino acids: CASSLGTLPGYTF. The variable domain in full, with the rest retrieved from reference TRBV7-9 and TRBJ1-2, is DTGVSQNPRHKITKRGQNVTFRCDPISEHNRLYWYRQTLGQGPEFLTYFQNEAQLEKSRLLSDRFSAERPKGSFSTLEIQRTEQGDSAMYLCASSLGTLPGYTFGSGTRLTVV.

Concerning this clonotype: At one of its ends the junction is not consistent with the germline gene, which may arise from a read error. J is TRBJ2-5 and V is TRBV7-8; the match to TRBD2 covers 9 bases. CDR1 and CDR2 (germline): SGHVS, FQNEAQ. CDR3 length: 16 amino acids. DNA of the CDR3: TGTGCTAGCAGCTTAGCGCCCGGACTAGCGAGAGAGACCCAGTACTTC. Protein product: CASSLAPGLARETQYF.

V and J are TRBV7-9 and TRBJ2-5, with D perhaps TRBD2 (6 bases). Trimming shortened V by 5 bases and J by 4 bases, and 14 bases separated the two germline ends. The CDR3 runs 14 residues. CDR1 is SEHNR and CDR2 is FQNEAQ in the germline V gene (reference sequence). The CDR3 loop is CASSKEHGRETQYF. The CDR3 DNA reads as TGTGCCAGCAGCAAGGAGCACGGGAGAGAGACCCAGTACTTC.

V and J are TRBV5-6 and TRBJ2-7; 8 nucleotides agree with TRBD2. The V segment lost 3 bases and the J segment 0 bases; nucleotides outside the gene matches: 11. There are 17 residues in the CDR3. Germline V CDR1 and CDR2: SGHDT, YYEEEE. CDR3 nucleotide sequence: TGTGCCAGCAGCTACGCCCGGGTAGCGGGACGCTCCTACGAGCAGTACTTC. Residues: CASSYARVAGRSYEQYF.

This clonotype was seen a handful of times. Written as DNA, the CDR3 is TGTGCCAGTACGGACAGGGGGCAACGCGAGCAGTACTTC. Its translation: CASTDRGQREQYF. V usage is TRBV19 and J usage is TRBJ2-7, with 11 bases lining up with TRBD1. The CDR3 covers 13 residues. J gave up 6 bases and V 7 bases, and 5 bases lay outside the gene matches. Germline V gene data show CDR1 as LNHDA and CDR2 as SQIVND (reference sequence).

The chain couples TRBV15 to TRBJ2-7; 10 bases are a match to TRBD2. The CDR3 consists of 14 residues. Germline V CDR1 and CDR2: LNHNV, YYDKDF (reference sequence). J lost 4 bases, V lost 1 base, and 1 base had no gene match. The CDR3 DNA reads TGTGCCACCAGCAGAGTGACTAGCGGGTACGAGCAGTACTTC. Protein sequence: CATSRVTSGYEQYF.

The gene calls are TRBV5-1 and TRBJ2-5; the D call may be TRBD1 or TRBD2 (6 bases each). Trimming removed 1 base at V and 4 bases at J, with 20 bases between. The CDR3 consists of 17 residues. CDR1 SGHRS and CDR2 YFSETQ come from the germline V gene. The CDR3 DNA reads as TGCGCCAGCAGCTTGTCGAGGGGCGGGACATCGCGAGAGACCCAGTACTTC. Its protein product is CASSLSRGGTSRETQYF.